This TCR beta chain is from a study of blood T cells in healthy people across ages. Overall study results and limits: The fall in TCR beta diversity per million T cells was roughly linear with age.

A word on this clonotype: Its specificity is unknown.

Germline V lookup: CDR1 SNHLY, CDR2 FYNNEI. The CDR3 has 15 residues. For the second PCR, which ran for roughly 6 to 11 cycles, a sample-barcoded 5' primer and a J-beta primer mix were used. From the 5' RACE reads, TCRdb called clonotypes with MiXCR, one entry per CDR3 protein. The sample shows some 850,000 distinct CDR3 sequences, around 25% of them seen only once. Peripheral blood, roughly 11 milliliters per donor, was collected. These data also formed part of another study, on T cells of mothers and their children.

The sequenced material came from blood. V and J are TRBV2 and TRBJ2-1; D not resolved. The J call may be wrong; the DNA end is better matched by TRBJ2-5. The sequence came from a boy aged 5-17 years in good health. In nucleotides, the CDR3 is TGTGCCAGCAGTGCAGGAGACCGTCTTGAGGAGACCCAGTACTTC. This translates into CASSAGDRLEETQYF.